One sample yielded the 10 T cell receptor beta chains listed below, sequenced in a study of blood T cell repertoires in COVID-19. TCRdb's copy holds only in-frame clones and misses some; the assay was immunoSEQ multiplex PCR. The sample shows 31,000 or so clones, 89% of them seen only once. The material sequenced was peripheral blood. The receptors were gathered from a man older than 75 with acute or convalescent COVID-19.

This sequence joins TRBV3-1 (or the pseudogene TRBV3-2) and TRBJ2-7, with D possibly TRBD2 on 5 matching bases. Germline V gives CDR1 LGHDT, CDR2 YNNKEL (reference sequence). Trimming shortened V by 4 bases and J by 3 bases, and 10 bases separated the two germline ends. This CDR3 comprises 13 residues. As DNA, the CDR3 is TGTGCCAGCAGCCCACCCGGGGTCTACGAGCAGTACTTC. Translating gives CASSPPGVYEQYF.

In nucleotides, the CDR3 is TGTGCCAGCAGCTTGAGGTTGGAACAGTGGGACAATGAGCAGTTCTTC. Translating gives CASSLRLEQWDNEQFF. The genes are TRBV5-5 and TRBJ2-1; no clear D. Germline CDR1 and CDR2: SGHKS and YYEKEE (reference sequence). The CDR3 extends over 16 amino acids. The V end lost 1 base, the J end lost 5 bases, and 16 bases lay between the germline ends.

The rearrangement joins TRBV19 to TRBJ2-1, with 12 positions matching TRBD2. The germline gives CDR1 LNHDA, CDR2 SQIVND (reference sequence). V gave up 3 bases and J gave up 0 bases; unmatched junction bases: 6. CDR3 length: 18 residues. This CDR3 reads CASSMGTSGSSSYNEQFF. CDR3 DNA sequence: TGTGCCAGTAGTATGGGGACTAGCGGGTCGAGCTCCTACAATGAGCAGTTCTTC.

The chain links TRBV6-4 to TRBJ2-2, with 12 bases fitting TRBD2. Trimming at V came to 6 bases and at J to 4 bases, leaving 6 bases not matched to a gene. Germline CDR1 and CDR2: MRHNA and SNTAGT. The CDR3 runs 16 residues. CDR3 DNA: TGTGCCAGCAGCCGACTAGCGGGAGACGGCACCGGGGAGCTGTTTTTT. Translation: CASSRLAGDGTGELFF.

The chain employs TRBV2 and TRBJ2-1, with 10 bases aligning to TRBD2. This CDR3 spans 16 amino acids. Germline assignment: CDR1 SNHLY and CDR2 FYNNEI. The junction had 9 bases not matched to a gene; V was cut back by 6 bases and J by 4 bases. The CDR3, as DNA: TGTGCCAGCAGGTACAGGACTAGCGGAATTTACAATGAGCAGTTCTTC. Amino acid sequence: CASRYRTSGIYNEQFF.

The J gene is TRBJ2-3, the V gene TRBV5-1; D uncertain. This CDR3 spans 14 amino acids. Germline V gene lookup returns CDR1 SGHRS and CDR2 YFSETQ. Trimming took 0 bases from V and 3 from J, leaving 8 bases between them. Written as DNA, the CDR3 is TGCGCCAGCAGCTTGGCGGTGCATACAGATACGCAGTATTTT. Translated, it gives CASSLAVHTDTQYF.

CDR3 nucleotides: TGCGCCAGCAGCTACAGGACTAATCTTGAGTCCTACGAGCAGTACTTC. It yields the protein CASSYRTNLESYEQYF. The chain uses TRBV5-1 and TRBJ2-7; D is perhaps TRBD2 (6 bases). The germline gives CDR1 SGHRS, CDR2 YFSETQ. Trimming removed 3 bases at V and 1 base at J, with 17 bases between. The CDR3 loop spans 16 amino acids. Variable domain in full (rest from reference TRBV5-1 and TRBJ2-7): KAGVTQTPRYLIKTRGQQVTLSCSPISGHRSVSWYQQTPGQGLQFLFEYFSETQRNKGNFPGRFSGRQFSNSRSEMNVSTLELGDSALYLCASSYRTNLESYEQYFGPGTRLTVT.

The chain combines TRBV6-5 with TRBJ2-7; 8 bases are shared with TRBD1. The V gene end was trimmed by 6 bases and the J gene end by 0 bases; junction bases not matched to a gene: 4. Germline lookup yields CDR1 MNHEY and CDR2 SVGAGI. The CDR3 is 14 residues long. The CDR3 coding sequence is TGTGCCAGCAGATCGGACAGGGTCTCCTACGAGCAGTACTTC. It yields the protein CASRSDRVSYEQYF.

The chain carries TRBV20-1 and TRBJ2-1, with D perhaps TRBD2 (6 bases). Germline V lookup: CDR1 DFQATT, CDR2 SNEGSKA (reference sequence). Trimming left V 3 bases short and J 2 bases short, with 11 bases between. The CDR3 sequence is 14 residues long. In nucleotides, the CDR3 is TGCAGTGCTAGTGGTGGGAGGACCTACAATGAGCAGTTCTTC. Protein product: CSASGGRTYNEQFF.

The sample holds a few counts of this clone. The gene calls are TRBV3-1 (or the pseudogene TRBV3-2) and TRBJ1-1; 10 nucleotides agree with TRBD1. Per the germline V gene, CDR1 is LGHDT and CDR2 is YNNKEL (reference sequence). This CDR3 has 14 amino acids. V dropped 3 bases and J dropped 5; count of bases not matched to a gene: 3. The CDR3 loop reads CASSQTGGRTEAFF. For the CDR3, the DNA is TGTGCCAGCAGCCAGACAGGGGGCCGGACTGAAGCTTTCTTT.